This is a list of T cell receptor beta chains from one sample in a study of T cell clonotyping in hematopoietic cell transplantation. Only in-frame clones appear in the TCRdb table, and some are missing; sequencing was by immunoSEQ multiplex PCR. The sample records about 41,000 clones, approximately 95% being singletons. Sequencing was done on a sample of peripheral blood mononuclear cells. These receptors were collected from a man aged 25 to 40 in good health. Some clones in this sample may be carry-over from other donors' samples. The CDR3 runs from the conserved cysteine through the conserved F or W. A D gene is named only where the DNA matches it firmly. The size of a clone is reported for some rows only, either as once, few or many, or as a class for expanded clones.

j_gene | v_gene | abundance | d_gene | CDR3aa | CDR3nt
TRBJ2-2 | TRBV10-1 | - | - | CASSAYTGELFF | TGCGCCAGCAGTGCATACACCGGGGAGCTGTTTTTT
TRBJ1-2 | TRBV10-3 | - | - | CAISPIQADGYTF | TGTGCCATCAGCCCGATCCAAGCGGATGGCTACACCTTC
TRBJ1-5 | TRBV6-5 | - | - | CASSLRQFNQPQHF | TGTGCCAGCAGCCTACGACAGTTTAATCAGCCCCAGCATTTT
TRBJ1-5 | TRBV19 | once | - | CASSLVGNQPQHF | TGTGCCAGTAGTCTGGTTGGCAATCAGCCCCAGCATTTT
TRBJ1-1 | TRBV6-5 | - | - | CASTPGTNTEAFF | TGTGCCAGTACCCCAGGAACTAACACTGAAGCTTTCTTT
TRBJ2-3 | TRBV19 | - | TRBD2 | CASQGRGGRYTQYF | TGTGCCAGCCAGGGGCGGGGGGGCCGTTATACGCAGTATTTT
TRBJ1-2 | TRBV5-1 | once | - | CASSLEVAEGGYTF | TGCGCCAGCAGCTTGGAGGTGGCGGAGGGGGGCTACACCTTC
TRBJ1-6 | TRBV7-9 | once | - | CASSFSDTDSPLHF | TGTGCCAGCAGCTTCTCGGACACAGATTCACCCCTCCACTTT
TRBJ2-3 | TRBV19 | - | TRBD1 | CASSDRGSTDTQYF | TGTGCCAGTAGCGACAGGGGTAGCACAGATACGCAGTATTTT
TRBJ1-1 | TRBV14 | - | TRBD1 | CASSHRTGRDTEAFF | TGTGCCAGCAGCCACCGGACAGGGCGCGACACTGAAGCTTTCTTT
TRBJ1-2 | TRBV19 | once | - | CASLGGSSGYGYTF | TGTGCCAGTTTGGGAGGGTCGTCTGGCTATGGCTACACCTTC
TRBJ2-3 | TRBV9 | - | - | CASSVQGADTQYF | TGTGCCAGCAGCGTACAGGGAGCAGATACGCAGTATTTT
TRBJ2-1 | TRBV7-9 | - | TRBD2 | CASSLVSGGRPEQFF | TGTGCCAGCAGCTTAGTGAGCGGGGGCCGCCCTGAGCAGTTCTTC
TRBJ2-7 | TRBV5-5 | - | - | CASTPFPASAASYEQYF | TGTGCCAGCACCCCATTCCCCGCTAGCGCGGCATCCTACGAGCAGTACTTC
TRBJ1-2 | TRBV7-2 | - | - | CASSLAPGDGYTF | TGTGCCAGCAGCTTAGCGCCAGGGGACGGCTACACCTTC
TRBJ2-2 | TRBV9 | - | - | CASSSISGFTGELFF | TGTGCCAGCAGCTCAATTAGTGGTTTTACCGGGGAGCTGTTTTTT
TRBJ2-7 | TRBV6-5 | once | TRBD2 | CASGPSGSYEQYF | TGTGCCAGCGGCCCTAGCGGGAGTTACGAGCAGTACTTC
TRBJ2-3 | TRBV11-3 | - | - | CASSSGLIYTDTQYF | TGTGCCAGCAGCTCGGGACTTATCTACACAGATACGCAGTATTTT
TRBJ2-2 | TRBV16 | - | - | CASSRRDLTGELFF | TGTGCCAGCAGCCGCCGGGACCTCACCGGGGAGCTGTTTTTT
TRBJ2-3 | TRBV5-6 | - | TRBD1 | CASSIRMGQGALTDTQYF | TGTGCCAGCAGCATCAGAATGGGACAGGGGGCTCTGACAGATACGCAGTATTTT
TRBJ2-7 | TRBV27 | - | TRBD2 | CASSLAGEGYEQYF | TGTGCCAGCAGCTTAGCGGGAGAAGGCTACGAGCAGTACTTC
TRBJ2-1 | TRBV7-9 | - | - | CASSLDGGKASAYEQFF | TGTGCCAGCAGCTTAGATGGGGGAAAGGCTAGCGCGTATGAGCAGTTCTTC
TRBJ1-1 | TRBV10-3 | - | - | CAISEPEMNTEAFF | TGTGCCATCAGTGAGCCGGAGATGAACACTGAAGCTTTCTTT
TRBJ2-7 | TRBV5-1 | - | - | CASSLDQGSPYEQYF | TGCGCCAGCAGCTTAGATCAGGGGTCTCCTTACGAGCAGTACTTC
TRBJ1-3 | TRBV7-2 | - | - | CASSLSGATLSGNTIYF | TGTGCCAGCAGCTTATCGGGGGCCACACTCTCTGGAAACACCATATATTTT
TRBJ1-1 | TRBV5-1 | - | TRBD1 | CASSPRTGGIGTEAFF | TGCGCCAGCAGCCCCCGGACAGGGGGCATTGGCACTGAAGCTTTCTTT
TRBJ2-7 | TRBV5-6 | - | - | CASSVGLNAYEQYF | TGTGCCAGCAGCGTCGGACTGAATGCCTACGAGCAGTACTTC
TRBJ2-2 | TRBV27 | - | - | CASSLSSTGELFF | TGTGCCAGCAGTTTATCGAGCACCGGGGAGCTGTTTTTT
TRBJ1-2 | TRBV2 | - | TRBD1 | CAVDRDQLRDGYTF | TGTGCCGTTGACAGGGACCAACTAAGGGATGGCTACACCTTC
TRBJ2-7 | TRBV4-3 | - | TRBD2 | CASSQGTSGRYEQYF | TGCGCCAGCAGCCAAGGGACTAGCGGTAGATACGAGCAGTACTTC
TRBJ2-2 | TRBV6-5 | once | - | CASSRVSGELFF | TGTGCCAGCAGTAGGGTATCCGGGGAGCTGTTTTTT
TRBJ2-6 | TRBV15 | once | TRBD1 | CATSRKLQQGARSGANVLTF | TGTGCCACCAGCAGGAAACTCCAACAGGGGGCTAGGTCTGGGGCCAACGTCCTGACTTTC